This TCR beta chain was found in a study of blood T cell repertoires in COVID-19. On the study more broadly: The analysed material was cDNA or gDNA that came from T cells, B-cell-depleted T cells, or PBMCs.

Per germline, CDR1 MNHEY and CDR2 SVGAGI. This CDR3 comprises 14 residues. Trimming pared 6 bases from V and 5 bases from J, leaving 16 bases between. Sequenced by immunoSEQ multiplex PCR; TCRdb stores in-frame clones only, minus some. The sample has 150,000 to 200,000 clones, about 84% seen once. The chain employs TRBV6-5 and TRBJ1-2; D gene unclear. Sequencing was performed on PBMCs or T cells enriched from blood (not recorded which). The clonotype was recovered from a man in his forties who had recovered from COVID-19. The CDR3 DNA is TGTGCCAGCAGCCCCACCGATCTACTTTATGGCTACACCTTC. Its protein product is CASSPTDLLYGYTF.